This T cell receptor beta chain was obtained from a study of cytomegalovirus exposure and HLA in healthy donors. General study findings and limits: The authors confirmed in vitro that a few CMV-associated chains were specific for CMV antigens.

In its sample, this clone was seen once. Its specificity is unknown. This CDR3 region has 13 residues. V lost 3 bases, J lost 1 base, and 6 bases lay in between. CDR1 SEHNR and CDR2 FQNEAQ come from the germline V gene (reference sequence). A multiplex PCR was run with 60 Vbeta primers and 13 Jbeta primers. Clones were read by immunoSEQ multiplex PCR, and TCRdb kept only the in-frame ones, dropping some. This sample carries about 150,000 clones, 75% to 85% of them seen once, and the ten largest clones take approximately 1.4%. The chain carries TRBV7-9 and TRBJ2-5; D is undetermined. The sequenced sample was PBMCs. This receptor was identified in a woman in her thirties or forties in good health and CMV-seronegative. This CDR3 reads CASSFTVQETQYF. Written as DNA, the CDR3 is TGTGCCAGCAGCTTTACGGTCCAAGAGACCCAGTACTTC.